The 5 T cell receptor beta chains given below trace back to one sample, sequenced in a study of human T cells and chemical hapten exposure. TCRdb redid the calling of the RACE reads with MiXCR, one entry per CDR3 protein. The sample has under 450,000 distinct CDR3 sequences, approximately 4.4% seen once. As for time point: patch test 1, 2 weeks after DPC sensitization. Documented treatment: therapeutic diphenylcyclopropenone sensitization with weekly scalp DPC. Sequenced material: whole blood, taken in connection with sensitization to the hapten diphenylcyclopropenone (DPC). These receptors all come from a woman between 50 and 59 years old with alopecia areata. Some clones in this sample may be carry-over from other donors' samples.

The J gene is TRBJ1-1, the V gene TRBV19; D is ambiguous. Germline V gene lookup returns CDR1 LNHDA and CDR2 SQIVND (reference sequence). V lost 7 bases and J 4 bases, leaving 7 bases between the germline ends. This CDR3 spans 11 amino acids. The CDR3 sequence: CASTVSTEAFF. CDR3 in DNA: TGTGCCAGTACCGTGAGCACTGAAGCTTTCTTT. Complete variable domain (other parts from reference TRBV19 and TRBJ1-1): DGGITQSPKYLFRKEGQNVTLSCEQNLNHDAMYWYRQDPGQGLRLIYYSQIVNDFQKGDIAEGYSVSREKKESFPLTVTSAQKNPTAFYLCASTVSTEAFFGQGTRLTVV.

Concerning this clonotype itself: This could be a read error, since a much larger clone is one nucleotide away. The rearrangement joins TRBV25-1 to TRBJ1-1; D may be TRBD1 (5 bases). This CDR3 has 12 residues. Germline V gene sequence: CDR1 MGHDK, CDR2 SYGVNS. This CDR3 reads CASRTVNAEAFF. Written as DNA, the CDR3 is TGTGCCAGCAGGACAGTGAACGCTGAAGCTTTCTTT.

This clonotype occurred many times. The V and J genes are TRBV9 and TRBJ2-3; D call uncertain. The germline gives CDR1 SGDLS, CDR2 YYNGEE. The CDR3 spans 14 residues. V dropped 4 bases and J dropped 8 bases, with 17 bases sitting between them. The CDR3 sequence is CASSPRLVVGTQYF. CDR3 nucleotide sequence: TGTGCCAGCAGCCCGCGACTCGTCGTGGGTACGCAGTATTTT.

Only a few counts were recorded for this clonotype. The V gene is TRBV28, the J gene TRBJ2-2; 8 bases are shared with TRBD1. CDR1 is MDHEN and CDR2 is SYDVKM in the germline V gene. The trim removed 3 bases at V and 3 bases at J, leaving 3 bases unmatched. The CDR3 runs to 15 residues. In DNA, the CDR3 is TGTGCCAGCAGTTTGGACAGGGAAGACACCGGGGAGCTGTTTTTT. This codes for CASSLDREDTGELFF.

This clonotype was detected many times. The chain couples TRBV10-3 to TRBJ1-2; D is unresolved. CDR3 length: 13 amino acids. V was cut by 0 bases and J by 5 bases, with 7 bases left in between. Germline values: CDR1 ENHRY, CDR2 SYGVKD. The CDR3, as DNA: TGTGCCATCAGTGAGTCGGCAGAATATGGCTACACCTTC. Encoded protein: CAISESAEYGYTF.